The 20 T cell receptor beta chains below were found in one sample sequenced in a study of T cell changes during pregnancy in multiple sclerosis (dated by TCRdb to between 2017 and 2020). Libraries came from the immunoSEQ multiplex PCR assay. TCRdb carries this immuneACCESS record with in-frame sequences only. Its versions omit some clonotypes, under half of them owing to an unresolved V gene in the studies checked, with the rest unexplained. A total of roughly 52,000 clones appear in this sample, about 92% of them only once. The leading ten clones occupy roughly 0.25% of the sample. Sequenced here: CD4+ T cells from peripheral blood mononuclear cells, sampled in the third trimester of pregnancy. These receptors were taken from a female donor with multiple sclerosis, enrolled in a pregnancy study.

With respect to this clone: Relative to the germline gene, one junction end is altered; a read error may explain this. The chain recombines TRBV7-8 with TRBJ2-7, with a tentative D call TRBD2 (5 bases). Per germline, CDR1 SGHVS and CDR2 FQNEAQ. This CDR3 has 13 residues. The CDR3, as DNA: TGTGCCAGCAGCACAGAGGGTGTACAGCCCCAGCACTTC. Translation gives CASSTEGVQPQHF.

The chain employs TRBV7-3 and TRBJ2-3; D might be TRBD2 (6 bases). CDR1 is SGHTA and CDR2 is FQGTGA in the germline V gene. Trimming shortened V by 4 bases and J by 1 base, and 12 bases separated the two germline ends. This CDR3 spans 15 amino acids. CDR3 amino acids: CASSSLGGGTDTQYF. Written as DNA, the CDR3 is TGTGCCAGCAGCTCCTTAGGCGGGGGCACAGATACGCAGTATTTT. Complete variable domain (other parts from reference TRBV7-3 and TRBJ2-3): GAGVSQTPSNKVTEKGKYVELRCDPISGHTALYWYRQSLGQGPEFLIYFQGTGAADDSGLPNDRFFAVRPEGSVSTLKIQRTERGDSAVYLCASSSLGGGTDTQYFGPGTRLTVL.

J is TRBJ1-3 and V is TRBV19; 7 positions match TRBD1. This CDR3 is built from 15 residues. With V trimmed by 7 bases and J by 2 bases, 8 bases remained unmatched. From germline, CDR1 is LNHDA and CDR2 SQIVND (reference sequence). This chain's CDR3 is CASKRQGHTGNTIYF. The DNA of the CDR3 is TGTGCCAGTAAGAGACAGGGCCATACTGGAAACACCATATATTTT.

The chain recombines TRBV27 with TRBJ2-1; D may be TRBD1 (5 bases). The CDR3 is made up of 19 amino acids. V gave up 3 bases and J gave up 5 bases, with 26 bases separating them. Germline V CDR1 and CDR2: MNHEY, SMNVEV (reference sequence). CDR3 amino acids: CASSFFTNLGRAAHNEQFF. The CDR3 DNA reads as TGTGCCAGCAGTTTTTTCACTAACCTTGGCAGGGCGGCCCACAATGAGCAGTTCTTC.

This chain connects TRBV25-1 to TRBJ2-6, with TRBD1 matching 7 bases. V dropped 5 bases and J dropped 0; count of bases not matched to a gene: 10. The germline gives CDR1 MGHDK, CDR2 SYGVNS. This CDR3 comprises 18 residues. The CDR3 spells CASSNRQGDRSGANVLTF. In DNA, the CDR3 is TGTGCCAGCAGTAATCGACAGGGCGATCGCTCTGGGGCCAACGTCCTGACTTTC.

This chain uses TRBV9 with TRBJ2-1, with 10 bases matching TRBD2. Germline-derived CDR1 and CDR2 are SGDLS and YYNGEE. The V gene end was trimmed by 3 bases and the J gene end by 5 bases; junction bases not matched to a gene: 5. This CDR3 has 15 amino acids. CDR3 in DNA: TGTGCCAGCAGCGCCCGGACTAGCGGAAACAATGAGCAGTTCTTC. Protein: CASSARTSGNNEQFF.

The chain links TRBV5-6 to TRBJ1-4, with TRBD1 as a possible D gene (6 bases). Trimming left V 4 bases short and J 2 bases short, with 12 bases between. The V gene's germline CDR1 is SGHDT and CDR2 YYEEEE. The CDR3 runs to 15 residues. CDR3 DNA: TGTGCCAGCAGCCCTCAGGGGATTACTAATGAAAAACTGTTTTTT. It encodes CASSPQGITNEKLFF.

The rearrangement links TRBV2 to TRBJ1-4; 11 bases are a match to TRBD1. Germline CDR1 SNHLY, CDR2 FYNNEI. The junction had 5 bases not matched to a gene; V was cut back by 5 bases and J by 0 bases. The CDR3 loop spans 17 amino acids. The CDR3 DNA reads as TGTGCCAGCAGTCCCCTGGGACAGGGGGCAACTAATGAAAAACTGTTTTTT. Protein sequence: CASSPLGQGATNEKLFF.

The CDR3 is CASRALSPGETQYF. The CDR3 nucleotides are TGTGCCAGCAGAGCCCTGTCTCCGGGGGAGACCCAGTACTTC. This chain joins TRBV6-1 and TRBJ2-5, with a weak D call TRBD2 (5 bases). V shed 6 bases and J shed 5 bases, with 16 bases lying between them. The CDR3 runs to 14 residues. Germline V lookup: CDR1 MNHNS, CDR2 SASEGT.

V is TRBV4-1 and J is TRBJ2-5; D is possibly TRBD2 (6 bases). There are 15 residues in the CDR3. Deletions cut 1 base from V and 5 bases from J, with 14 bases between. Germline CDR1 MGHRA, CDR2 YSYEKL. The CDR3 coding sequence is TGCGCCAGCAGCCAAGTGTTACTAGCTCGGGAGACCCAGTACTTC. Its translation: CASSQVLLARETQYF.

V and J are TRBV9 and TRBJ2-1; D is undetermined. The germline CDR1 and CDR2 sequences are SGDLS and YYNGEE. This CDR3 is built from 13 residues. The ends were cut back, 0 bases at V and 7 bases at J, with 8 bases in the middle. The CDR3 DNA reads TGTGCCAGCAGCGTAGGCCCGGGTAATGAGCAGTTCTTC. It is translated as CASSVGPGNEQFF. Complete variable domain (other parts from reference TRBV9 and TRBJ2-1): DSGVTQTPKHLITATGQRVTLRCSPRSGDLSVYWYQQSLDQGLQFLIQYYNGEERAKGNILERFSAQQFPDLHSELNLSSLELGDSALYFCASSVGPGNEQFFGPGTRLTVL.

This clone was observed once. The rearrangement uses TRBV6-1 and TRBJ2-2; 8 bases match TRBD1. CDR1 and CDR2 from the germline V gene are MNHNS and SASEGT. The CDR3 is 15 residues long. Losses at the gene ends were 6 bases for V and 6 bases for J; bases not matched to a gene: 9. The CDR3 spells CASRKDRGQAGELFF. As DNA, the CDR3 is TGTGCCAGCAGGAAAGACAGGGGCCAGGCCGGGGAGCTGTTTTTT.

The V call is TRBV6-1, the J call TRBJ2-1, with D tentatively TRBD1 (5 bases). The CDR3 is 13 residues long. Germline V gene lookup returns CDR1 MNHNS and CDR2 SASEGT. Trimming shortened V by 5 bases and J by 6 bases, and 11 bases separated the two germline ends. Here the CDR3 reads CASSTGHFNEQFF. CDR3 DNA: TGTGCCAGCAGTACCGGACACTTCAATGAGCAGTTCTTC.

The chain couples TRBV7-8 to TRBJ2-5; 12 bases are a match to TRBD2. This CDR3 is 14 amino acids long. Per germline, CDR1 SGHVS and CDR2 FQNEAQ. V gave up 2 bases and J gave up 5 bases; unmatched junction bases: 0. The CDR3 DNA follows: TGTGCCAGCAGCTTACTAGCGGGAGGGGAGACCCAGTACTTC. Its translation: CASSLLAGGETQYF.

V and J are TRBV29-1 and TRBJ1-2; the match to TRBD1 covers 7 bases. J gave up 0 bases and V 4 bases, and 5 bases lay outside the gene matches. Per germline, CDR1 SQVTM and CDR2 ANQGSEA. This CDR3 region has 14 residues. The CDR3, as DNA: TGCAGCGTTGGGGGGACAGAAGCTAACTATGGCTACACCTTC. This gives the protein CSVGGTEANYGYTF.

This clone was observed once. The chain carries TRBV30 and TRBJ2-2, with no clear D. The CDR3 extends over 13 amino acids. V was cut by 2 bases and J by 0 bases, with 4 bases left in between. Germline V CDR1 and CDR2: GTSNPN, SVGIG (reference sequence). CDR3 coding DNA: TGTGCCTGGAGTCCATCGAACACCGGGGAGCTGTTTTTT. Protein: CAWSPSNTGELFF. Supplemented by reference TRBV30 and TRBJ2-2, the full variable domain reads SQTIHQWPATLVQPVGSPLSLECTVEGTSNPNLYWYRQAAGRGLQLLFYSVGIGQISSEVPQNLSASRPQDRQFILSSKKLLLSDSGFYLCAWSPSNTGELFFGEGSRLTVL.

The V and J genes are TRBV5-1 and TRBJ1-1; tentatively, D is TRBD1 (5 bases). CDR1 is SGHRS and CDR2 is YFSETQ in the germline V gene. This CDR3 has 14 residues. The ends were cut back, 2 bases at V and 4 bases at J, with 12 bases in the middle. CDR3 amino acids: CASSFGGDGTEAFF. The CDR3 region has the DNA TGCGCCAGCAGCTTCGGGGGTGATGGCACTGAAGCTTTCTTT.

This clone was found a few times. The chain combines TRBV19 with TRBJ1-2; 7 bases align to TRBD1. The CDR3 sequence is 15 residues long. J gave up 0 bases and V 5 bases, and 6 bases lay outside the gene matches. The germline V gene has CDR1 LNHDA and CDR2 SQIVND (reference sequence). CDR3 sequence (DNA): TGTGCCAGTAGTTCTTCGGGACAGCCTAACTATGGCTACACCTTC. Amino acids: CASSSSGQPNYGYTF. The full variable domain, in which reference TRBV19 and TRBJ1-2 provide the parts outside the CDR3, is DGGITQSPKYLFRKEGQNVTLSCEQNLNHDAMYWYRQDPGQGLRLIYYSQIVNDFQKGDIAEGYSVSREKKESFPLTVTSAQKNPTAFYLCASSSSGQPNYGYTFGSGTRLTVV.

The chain joins TRBV5-4 to TRBJ2-2; the D gene is possibly TRBD2 (6 bases). With 5 bases removed from V and 0 bases from J, the gap between germline ends came to 8 bases. Germline V gives CDR1 SGHNT, CDR2 YYREEE (reference sequence). CDR3 length equals 14 residues. This CDR3 is CASRPSANTGELFF. The CDR3 DNA follows: TGTGCCAGCAGACCTAGCGCGAACACCGGGGAGCTGTTTTTT.

The chain uses TRBV7-9 and TRBJ2-1; the D is unclear. CDR1 SEHNR and CDR2 FQNEAQ come from the germline V gene (reference sequence). This CDR3 has 12 residues. Trimming took off 5 bases at V and 1 base at J, with 3 bases between the two ends. CDR3 bases: TGTGCCAGCAGCACTTCCTACAATGAGCAGTTCTTC. Translation: CASSTSYNEQFF. Based on the CDR3 plus reference TRBV7-9 and TRBJ2-1, the full variable domain is DTGVSQNPRHKITKRGQNVTFRCDPISEHNRLYWYRQTLGQGPEFLTYFQNEAQLEKSRLLSDRFSAERPKGSFSTLEIQRTEQGDSAMYLCASSTSYNEQFFGPGTRLTVL.